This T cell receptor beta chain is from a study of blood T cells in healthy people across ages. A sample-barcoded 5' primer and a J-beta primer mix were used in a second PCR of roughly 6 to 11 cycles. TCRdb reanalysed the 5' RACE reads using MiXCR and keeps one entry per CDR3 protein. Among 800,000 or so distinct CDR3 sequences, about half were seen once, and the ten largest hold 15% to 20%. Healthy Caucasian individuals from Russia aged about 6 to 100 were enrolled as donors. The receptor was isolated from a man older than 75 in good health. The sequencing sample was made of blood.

This CDR3 is CAISESGGTNGHEQYF. DNA of the CDR3: TGTGCCATCAGTGAGTCGGGGGGGACTAACGGGCACGAGCAGTACTTC. The chain is built from TRBV10-3 and TRBJ2-7; TRBD2 matches at 7 bases. This CDR3 region has 16 residues. CDR1 and CDR2 from the germline V gene are ENHRY and SYGVKD. Germline trimming cut 0 bases from V and 5 bases from J; bases unmatched to any gene: 10.